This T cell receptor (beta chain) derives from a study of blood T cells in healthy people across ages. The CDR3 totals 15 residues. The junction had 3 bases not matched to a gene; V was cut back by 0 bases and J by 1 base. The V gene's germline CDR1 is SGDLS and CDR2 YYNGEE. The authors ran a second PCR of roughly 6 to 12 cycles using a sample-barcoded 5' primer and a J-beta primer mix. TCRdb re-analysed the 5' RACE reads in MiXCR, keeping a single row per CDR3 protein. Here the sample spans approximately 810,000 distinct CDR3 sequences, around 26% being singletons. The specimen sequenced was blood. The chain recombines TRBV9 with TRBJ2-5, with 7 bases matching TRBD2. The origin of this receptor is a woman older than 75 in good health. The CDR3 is CASSVGLAAQETQYF. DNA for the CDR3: TGTGCCAGCAGCGTAGGGCTAGCGGCCCAAGAGACCCAGTACTTC.